A single sample gave rise to the 22 T cell receptor beta chains below, sequenced in a study of shared clonotypes between healthy human individuals. The method was immunoSEQ multiplex PCR; TCRdb's version includes in-frame clones alone and lacks a portion of them. The sample records 630,000 or so clones, roughly 98% being singletons. Naive CD8 cells were CD45RO-negative, positively selected for CCR7, excluding terminally differentiated effector memory CD45RA+ cells. Sequences were obtained from naive CD8+ T cells sorted from blood. The receptors shown here come from a young man in good health.

This chain connects TRBV7-8 to TRBJ2-7; 7 bases agree with TRBD2. The CDR3 is made up of 15 amino acids. Germline-derived CDR1 and CDR2 are SGHVS and FQNEAQ. The V and J ends lost 5 bases and 3 bases, in that order; junction bases with no gene match: 10. DNA for the CDR3: TGTGCCAGCAGCCTCGGGAGGATCGGGGACTACGAGCAGTACTTC. This codes for CASSLGRIGDYEQYF.

The chain joins TRBV14 to TRBJ2-5, with D possibly being TRBD1 or TRBD2 (5 bases each). Germline CDR1 and CDR2: SGHDN and FVKESK. The ends were cut back, 4 bases at V and 0 bases at J, with 9 bases in the middle. The CDR3 runs to 14 residues. The CDR3 loop is CASSRGRYQETQYF. The CDR3 DNA follows: TGTGCCAGCAGCCGGGGACGGTACCAAGAGACCCAGTACTTC.

V usage is TRBV6-1 and J usage is TRBJ2-7, with 8 bases fitting TRBD1. J lost 3 bases, V lost 6 bases, and 7 bases had no gene match. Germline V gene sequence: CDR1 MNHNS, CDR2 SASEGT. This CDR3 region has 14 residues. CDR3 DNA sequence: TGTGCCAGCAGCGCCTCAGGGGGCGGCTACGAGCAGTACTTC. Its protein product is CASSASGGGYEQYF.

The chain carries TRBV7-3 and TRBJ2-7; 9 bases match TRBD2. Germline lookup yields CDR1 SGHTA and CDR2 FQGTGA. V dropped 2 bases and J dropped 7; count of bases not matched to a gene: 9. This CDR3 spans 15 amino acids. The CDR3 DNA sequence: TGTGCCAGCAGCTTAGTGGTAGCGGGAGAATCTGAGCAGTACTTC. This gives the protein CASSLVVAGESEQYF.

The count of this clone is one. The rearrangement uses TRBV15 and TRBJ2-7; TRBD2 aligns across 10 bases. This CDR3 contains 17 residues. Germline lookup yields CDR1 LNHNV and CDR2 YYDKDF (reference sequence). V was clipped by 5 bases and J by 3 bases; unmatched bases: 13. CDR3 protein: CATSLASGGLTDYEQYF. For the CDR3, the DNA is TGTGCCACCAGCTTGGCTAGCGGGGGATTAACCGACTACGAGCAGTACTTC.

For the CDR3, the DNA is TGCGCCAGCAGCTTGGGCCCCGGGCAGGGAGTCCCCTACGAGCAGTACTTC. Protein product: CASSLGPGQGVPYEQYF. The chain employs TRBV5-1 and TRBJ2-7; D may match TRBD1 or TRBD2 (5 bases each). V was clipped by 0 bases and J by 2 bases, with 18 bases between them. The germline gives CDR1 SGHRS, CDR2 YFSETQ. CDR3 length: 17 residues.

The V and J genes are TRBV9 and TRBJ2-3; D unclear. Germline V gene lookup returns CDR1 SGDLS and CDR2 YYNGEE. The CDR3 contains 14 residues. Trimming took off 4 bases at V and 1 base at J, with 10 bases between the two ends. CDR3 coding DNA: TGTGCCAGCAGCTTTTCGGCCGGCACAGATACGCAGTATTTT. This codes for CASSFSAGTDTQYF.

A remark on this clone: Within the sample, other DNA sequences also encode this same CDR3. This chain links TRBV20-1 with TRBJ2-7, with D perhaps matching TRBD2 (5 bases). CDR1 is DFQATT, CDR2 SNEGSKA, per germline (reference sequence). V shed 7 bases and J shed 3 bases, with 10 bases lying between them. This CDR3 comprises 11 residues. The CDR3 DNA is TGCAGTGTTCCACGGGGCTACGAGCAGTACTTC. Translated, it gives CSVPRGYEQYF.

The gene calls are TRBV9 and TRBJ2-7, with D tentatively TRBD2 (6 bases). The CDR3 contains 15 residues. V lost 3 bases and J lost 0, with 13 bases in between. CDR1 and CDR2 from the germline V gene are SGDLS and YYNGEE. In DNA form, the CDR3 reads TGTGCCAGCAGCGCTACCGGGACTTCCTCCTACGAGCAGTACTTC. Protein: CASSATGTSSYEQYF.

The chain couples TRBV11-2 to TRBJ2-7, with D uncertain. CDR3 length equals 11 residues. Trimming removed 5 bases at V and 5 bases at J, with 7 bases between. Germline values: CDR1 SGHAT, CDR2 FQNNGV. CDR3 protein: CASSPDDEQYF. The DNA of the CDR3 is TGTGCCAGCAGCCCTGACGACGAGCAGTACTTC. The full variable domain, rest sourced from reference TRBV11-2 and TRBJ2-7, is EAGVAQSPRYKIIEKRQSVAFWCNPISGHATLYWYQQILGQGPKLLIQFQNNGVVDDSQLPKDRFSAERLKGVDSTLKIQPAKLEDSAVYLCASSPDDEQYFGPGTRLTVT.

This sequence joins TRBV29-1 and TRBJ2-7; TRBD2 matches 7 bases. The CDR3 runs 14 residues. CDR1 and CDR2 (germline): SQVTM, ANQGSEA. The V segment lost 6 bases and the J segment 7 bases; nucleotides outside the gene matches: 15. CDR3 in amino acids: CSVWFGGRPGEQYF. CDR3 bases: TGCAGCGTGTGGTTTGGCGGGAGACCGGGTGAGCAGTACTTC.

This chain uses TRBV14 with TRBJ2-1, with D perhaps matching TRBD1 or TRBD2 (5 bases each). Looked up from germline, CDR1 is SGHDN and CDR2 is FVKESK. This CDR3 is built from 15 residues. V lost 0 bases and J lost 2, with 8 bases in between. The CDR3 DNA reads TGTGCCAGCAGCCAAGATTGGGACCCCTACAATGAGCAGTTCTTC. This gives the protein CASSQDWDPYNEQFF.

This chain connects TRBV29-1 to TRBJ1-5, with unresolved D. V was pared by 5 bases and J by 6 bases, with 14 bases between. There are 13 residues in the CDR3. The germline V gene encodes CDR1 SQVTM and CDR2 ANQGSEA. CDR3 region: CSVISGSGQPQHF. In nucleotides, the CDR3 is TGCAGCGTTATTTCGGGGTCGGGTCAGCCCCAGCATTTT.

The chain combines TRBV5-4 with TRBJ1-1, with TRBD1 matching 7 bases. Germline trimming cut 4 bases from V and 3 bases from J; bases unmatched to any gene: 6. CDR3 length equals 14 residues. Germline CDR1 SGHNT, CDR2 YYREEE (reference sequence). The CDR3 nucleotides read TGTGCCAGCAGCGACCCCCAGGGGGACACTGAAGCTTTCTTT. Its translation: CASSDPQGDTEAFF.

V gene TRBV11-2 combines with J gene TRBJ2-5, with D possibly TRBD1 on 5 matching bases. The CDR3 runs 15 residues. Trimming left V 0 bases short and J 6 bases short, with 14 bases between. CDR1 and CDR2 from the germline V gene are SGHAT and FQNNGV. DNA for the CDR3: TGTGCCAGCAGCTTAGATAAAGGACACTTAAAGACCCAGTACTTC. Protein sequence: CASSLDKGHLKTQYF.

The rearrangement joins TRBV6-4 to TRBJ2-7; D ambiguous. Germline loops: CDR1 MRHNA, CDR2 SNTAGT. The CDR3 consists of 13 residues. CDR3: CAGIRVAIYEQYF. The CDR3 coding sequence is TGTGCAGGGATCCGGGTTGCTATCTACGAGCAGTACTTC.

CDR3 in DNA: TGTGCCAGCTCACCAGAGTCCTACGAGCAGTACTTC. It yields the protein CASSPESYEQYF. The genes are TRBV18 and TRBJ2-7, with D unclear. V was pared by 2 bases and J by 1 base, with 3 bases between. Germline-derived CDR1 and CDR2 are KGHSH and LQKENI. The CDR3 has 12 amino acids.

The chain has TRBV5-4 and TRBJ2-1; TRBD2 matches 8 bases. The CDR3 has 15 residues. V lost 0 bases and J lost 3; bases outside the gene matches: 2. CDR1 SGHNT and CDR2 YYREEE come from the germline V gene (reference sequence). CDR3 amino acids: CASSLGLAGYNEQFF. The CDR3 DNA reads as TGTGCCAGCAGCTTGGGTCTAGCGGGCTACAATGAGCAGTTCTTC.

The CDR3 here is CASSGLEVNTEAFF. Here the CDR3 DNA reads TGTGCCAGCAGCGGCCTGGAGGTGAACACTGAAGCTTTCTTT. The chain has TRBV27 and TRBJ1-1; D unresolved. The V gene lost 6 bases and the J gene lost 0 bases, with 11 bases spanning the gap. CDR1 is MNHEY, CDR2 SMNVEV, per germline (reference sequence). The CDR3 covers 14 residues.

The chain combines TRBV9 with TRBJ2-1; the match to TRBD2 covers 7 bases. The CDR3 contains 17 residues. V shed 6 bases and J 7 bases; nucleotides not matched to a gene: 19. Per germline, CDR1 SGDLS and CDR2 YYNGEE. In DNA form, the CDR3 reads TGTGCCAGCACCCCCGCATGGGGAGGGGCTTTTGATAATGAGCAGTTCTTC. Amino acid sequence: CASTPAWGGAFDNEQFF.

This sequence joins TRBV5-6 and TRBJ2-7, with unresolved D. Trimming took 3 bases from V and 3 from J, leaving 13 bases between them. CDR1 and CDR2 (germline): SGHDT, YYEEEE. The CDR3 has 14 amino acids. CDR3 nucleotides: TGTGCCAGCAGCTCCGGGTTAGGGAACTACGAGCAGTACTTC. Its translation: CASSSGLGNYEQYF.

This sequence joins TRBV15 and TRBJ2-2; D is unresolved. With 1 base removed from V and 4 bases from J, the gap between germline ends came to 4 bases. The CDR3 is 13 amino acids. Per the germline V gene, CDR1 is LNHNV and CDR2 is YYDKDF (reference sequence). CDR3 sequence: CATSRGPTGELFF. DNA for the CDR3: TGTGCCACCAGCAGAGGACCCACCGGGGAGCTGTTTTTT.